The 27 T cell receptor beta chains below were found in one sample sequenced in a study of blood T cell repertoires in COVID-19. Sequenced by immunoSEQ multiplex PCR; TCRdb stores in-frame clones only, minus some. The sample contains approximately 530,000 clones, 70% to 90% of which appear only once. The sequenced sample was peripheral blood. The receptors here all came from a woman between 50 and 59 years old with COVID-19, enrolled during active disease.

The rearrangement links TRBV21-1 to TRBJ2-1; the table's D call, TRBD2, was not checked against the DNA. TRBV21-1 is assigned pseudogene status. This CDR3 comprises 16 residues. The CDR3 sequence: CATPRPSGTAWNEQFF. The CDR3 DNA follows: TGTGCCACTCCCAGGCCGAGCGGGACCGCCTGGAATGAGCAGTTCTTC.

V usage is TRBV27 and J usage is TRBJ1-1; 8 positions match TRBD1. This CDR3 comprises 14 residues. V lost 8 bases to trimming and J lost 2 bases; unmatched junction nucleotides: 7. Germline values: CDR1 MNHEY, CDR2 SMNVEV (reference sequence). CDR3 residues: CASYPGQGNTEAFF. The DNA for the CDR3 is TGTGCCAGCTACCCAGGACAGGGCAACACTGAAGCTTTCTTT.

This rearrangement joins TRBV27 to TRBJ1-2; 8 bases agree with TRBD1. CDR1 MNHEY and CDR2 SMNVEV come from the germline V gene (reference sequence). V lost 6 bases to trimming and J lost 6 bases; unmatched junction nucleotides: 12. There are 15 residues in the CDR3. CDR3 amino acids: CASRRFPQGADGYTF. The CDR3 DNA sequence: TGTGCCAGCAGACGATTCCCTCAGGGGGCGGATGGCTACACCTTC.

This chain joins TRBV28 and TRBJ1-3; 7 bases map to TRBD1. Germline CDR1 and CDR2: MDHEN and SYDVKM. This CDR3 spans 14 amino acids. The V gene end was trimmed by 5 bases and the J gene end by 4 bases; junction bases not matched to a gene: 5. The CDR3 loop reads CASSVGQVGNTIYF. The CDR3 DNA is TGTGCCAGCAGTGTAGGACAGGTCGGAAACACCATATATTTT.

The gene calls are TRBV10-3 and TRBJ2-7, with TRBD2 matching 8 bases. Germline assignment: CDR1 ENHRY and CDR2 SYGVKD. This CDR3 spans 11 amino acids. V was pared by 11 bases and J by 5 bases, with 5 bases of the junction left unmatched. The CDR3 DNA reads TGTGCCGCGGGACTAGGGCACGAGCAGTACTTC. This sequence encodes CAAGLGHEQYF.

This chain joins TRBV27 and TRBJ2-1, with D possibly TRBD2 on 6 matching bases. The CDR3 is 16 residues long. Germline CDR1 and CDR2: MNHEY and SMNVEV (reference sequence). V lost 6 bases, J lost 1 base, and 16 bases lay in between. This CDR3 is CASRRGGVGSYNEQFF. The CDR3 nucleotides read TGTGCCAGCAGACGCGGCGGGGTTGGTTCCTACAATGAGCAGTTCTTC.

The chain combines TRBV6-5 with TRBJ1-6; TRBD1 matches 7 bases. CDR3 length: 15 amino acids. Germline V gene data show CDR1 as MNHEY and CDR2 as SVGAGI. The ends lost 4 bases at V and 10 bases at J; junction bases unmatched: 10. This CDR3 is CASSFDDRAASPLHF. CDR3 DNA: TGTGCCAGCAGTTTCGACGACAGGGCCGCGTCACCCCTCCACTTT.

This clone is a singleton in its sample. The same CDR3 also results from other DNA sequences found in this sample. This chain uses TRBV29-1 with TRBJ1-1; unclear D gene. The V gene lost 6 bases and the J gene lost 4 bases, with 6 bases spanning the gap. CDR3 length: 10 amino acids. Per the germline V gene, CDR1 is SQVTM and CDR2 is ANQGSEA. CDR3 residues: CSVGVTEAFF. Written as DNA, the CDR3 is TGCAGCGTCGGGGTCACTGAAGCTTTCTTT.

V is TRBV4-1 and J is TRBJ1-2; TRBD1 aligns across 8 bases. Unmatched junction bases numbered 5, after V lost 3 bases and J lost 8 bases. Germline loops: CDR1 MGHRA, CDR2 YSYEKL. This CDR3 comprises 13 residues. CDR3 DNA sequence: TGCGCCAGCAGCCAGCAGGGGGCGGGGGGCTACACCTTC. Translated: CASSQQGAGGYTF.

V and J are TRBV5-8 and TRBJ2-7, with D possibly TRBD1 on 6 matching bases. V gave up 9 bases and J gave up 6 bases, with 13 bases separating them. The CDR3 runs 11 residues. The germline V gene has CDR1 SGHTS and CDR2 YDEGEE. The CDR3 DNA follows: TGTGCCACCCCAAGGGGGAGCGAGCAGTACTTC. Translated, it gives CATPRGSEQYF. Using reference TRBV5-8 and TRBJ2-7 for the parts outside the CDR3, the full variable domain is EAGVTQSPTHLIKTRGQQATLRCSPISGHTSVYWYQQALGLGLQFLLWYDEGEERNRGNFPPRFSGRQFPNYSSELNVNALELEDSALYLCATPRGSEQYFGPGTRLTVT.

The chain recombines TRBV6-1 with TRBJ1-1; no reliable D call. CDR3 length equals 14 residues. Per the germline V gene, CDR1 is MNHNS and CDR2 is SASEGT. V lost 1 base and J 3 bases, leaving 9 bases between the germline ends. In DNA form, the CDR3 reads TGTGCCAGCAGTGAAGAAGGAGGATACACTGAAGCTTTCTTT. This translates into CASSEEGGYTEAFF.

V usage is TRBV28 and J usage is TRBJ1-1, with D perhaps matching TRBD1 (5 bases). The CDR3 spans 11 residues. The V end lost 11 bases, the J end lost 1 base, and 8 bases lay between the germline ends. Germline V gives CDR1 MDHEN, CDR2 SYDVKM. The CDR3 nucleotides read TGTGCCTCCACAGGGAACACTGAAGCTTTCTTT. This translates into CASTGNTEAFF. Together with reference TRBV28 and TRBJ1-1, the CDR3 gives the full variable domain: DVKVTQSSRYLVKRTGEKVFLECVQDMDHENMFWYRQDPGLGLRLIYFSYDVKMKEKGDIPEGYSVSREKKERFSLILESASTNQTSMYLCASTGNTEAFFGQGTRLTVV.

The rearrangement links TRBV5-4 to TRBJ1-5; D ambiguous. This CDR3 has 13 residues. Trimming stripped 4 bases from V and 8 bases from J, with 13 bases between. Germline loops: CDR1 SGHNT, CDR2 YYREEE (reference sequence). The CDR3 sequence is CASSPDFSEPQHF. CDR3 sequence (DNA): TGTGCCAGCAGCCCGGACTTTTCGGAGCCCCAGCATTTT.

Comment on this clone: Other DNA sequences in the sample encode the same CDR3. V is TRBV5-1 and J is TRBJ2-2, with 9 bases aligning to TRBD1. V shed 0 bases and J 2 bases; nucleotides not matched to a gene: 2. CDR1 SGHRS and CDR2 YFSETQ come from the germline V gene. The CDR3 spans 16 residues. This CDR3 reads CASSLAGQGNTGELFF. The DNA for the CDR3 is TGCGCCAGCAGCTTGGCGGGACAGGGTAACACCGGGGAGCTGTTTTTT.

This clone has only one observation. The rearrangement joins TRBV7-6 to TRBJ1-2; TRBD1 matches at 12 bases. Per the germline V gene, CDR1 is SGHVS and CDR2 is FNYEAQ. The CDR3 extends over 18 amino acids. The junction had 14 bases not matched to a gene; V was cut back by 2 bases and J by 7 bases. CDR3 in DNA: TGTGCCAGCAGCTTATTCGAACCGGGACAGGGGGCGCAGAGTGGCTACACCTTC. Protein product: CASSLFEPGQGAQSGYTF.

The chain employs TRBV5-4 and TRBJ1-1; 10 nucleotides align to TRBD1. Germline V gene data show CDR1 as SGHNT and CDR2 as YYREEE (reference sequence). The V and J ends lost 5 bases and 7 bases, in that order; junction bases with no gene match: 8. The CDR3 extends over 14 amino acids. CDR3: CASSLGTGDREAFF. In DNA form, the CDR3 reads TGTGCCAGCAGTCTCGGGACAGGGGACCGTGAAGCTTTCTTT.

For this clone: This same CDR3 is encoded by further DNA sequences in the sample. The chain combines TRBV29-1 with TRBJ1-1; 9 bases map to TRBD1. Germline assignment: CDR1 SQVTM and CDR2 ANQGSEA. The CDR3 has 12 residues. V shed 4 bases, J shed 4 bases, and the junction held 1 base outside the gene matches. CDR3 nucleotide sequence: TGCAGCGTTGCGGACAGGGGCACTGAAGCTTTCTTT. Translating gives CSVADRGTEAFF. The complete variable domain, with remaining parts taken from reference TRBV29-1 and TRBJ1-1, reads SAVISQKPSRDICQRGTSLTIQCQVDSQVTMMFWYRQQPGQSLTLIATANQGSEATYESGFVIDKFPISRPNLTFSTLTVSNMSPEDSSIYLCSVADRGTEAFFGQGTRLTVV.

J is TRBJ1-4 and V is TRBV3-1 (or the pseudogene TRBV3-2), with no clear D. CDR3 length: 15 residues. CDR1 is LGHDT and CDR2 is YNNKEL in the germline V gene (reference sequence). Trimming removed 1 base at V and 7 bases at J, with 13 bases between. The CDR3 coding sequence is TGTGCCAGCAGCCAAGGCGGCGATTCTCGTGAAAAACTGTTTTTT. Translating it yields CASSQGGDSREKLFF.

The chain joins TRBV5-6 to TRBJ1-1; TRBD1 agrees at 7 bases. The CDR3 has 15 amino acids. Germline assignment: CDR1 SGHDT and CDR2 YYEEEE. V trimming: 4 bases; J trimming: 6 bases; junction bases outside the gene matches: 12. CDR3 nucleotides: TGTGCCAGCAGCCCGATACAGGGGTTCAACCCTGAAGCTTTCTTT. This codes for CASSPIQGFNPEAFF.

The chain couples TRBV30 to TRBJ1-2; unclear D gene. This CDR3 comprises 13 residues. Germline V gene sequence: CDR1 GTSNPN, CDR2 SVGIG (reference sequence). Between the trimmed V and J ends, which lost 8 bases and 4 bases, there was a span of 17 bases. CDR3: CAGGGPTFYGYTF. The CDR3 region has the DNA TGTGCCGGAGGAGGACCGACTTTCTATGGCTACACCTTC.

The chain has TRBV19 and TRBJ2-1; perhaps TRBD1 as D (6 bases). Germline CDR1 LNHDA, CDR2 SQIVND (reference sequence). CDR3 length: 15 amino acids. The V end was cut by 0 bases, the J end by 4 bases, with 10 bases between. The CDR3 is CASSIDGQRYNEQFF. CDR3 coding DNA: TGTGCCAGTAGTATAGACGGACAGAGATACAATGAGCAGTTCTTC.

The V gene is TRBV7-2, the J gene TRBJ1-2; perhaps TRBD1 as D (6 bases). This CDR3 is built from 14 residues. V shed 2 bases and J shed 4 bases, with 11 bases lying between them. CDR1 and CDR2 from the germline V gene are SGHTA and FQGNSA. In nucleotides, the CDR3 is TGTGCCAGCAGCTTAAGACAGGTTTCCTATGGCTACACCTTC. It translates to CASSLRQVSYGYTF.

The chain recombines TRBV5-1 with TRBJ1-1, with 9 bases aligning to TRBD1. V was pared by 3 bases and J by 4 bases, with 7 bases of the junction left unmatched. This CDR3 has 15 amino acids. CDR1 is SGHRS and CDR2 is YFSETQ in the germline V gene. The DNA of the CDR3 is TGCGCCAGCAGCTCCCTAGGACAGGGGAGCACTGAAGCTTTCTTT. Translation: CASSSLGQGSTEAFF.

The chain combines TRBV11-2 with TRBJ1-2, with TRBD1 matching over 7 bases. Germline CDR1 reads SGHAT; CDR2 reads FQNNGV. Losses at the gene ends were 1 base for V and 8 bases for J; bases not matched to a gene: 16. The CDR3 contains 17 residues. The CDR3 DNA sequence: TGTGCCAGCAGCTTAGTTAACACCCAGGGGGGATTGAGAGGCTACACCTTC. Its protein product is CASSLVNTQGGLRGYTF.

This chain uses TRBV5-1 with TRBJ2-5, with TRBD1 matching 9 bases. The junction had 11 bases not matched to a gene; V was cut back by 4 bases and J by 4 bases. CDR3 length: 16 amino acids. The germline V gene has CDR1 SGHRS and CDR2 YFSETQ. This CDR3 reads CASSVSGTGRLETQYF. DNA for the CDR3: TGCGCCAGCAGCGTGTCCGGGACAGGGAGGCTAGAGACCCAGTACTTC.

The chain uses TRBV14 and TRBJ2-2, with D possibly matching TRBD2 (6 bases). V was cut by 0 bases and J by 3 bases, with 11 bases left in between. CDR1 and CDR2 from the germline V gene are SGHDN and FVKESK. The CDR3 loop spans 16 amino acids. CDR3 sequence: CASSQERGADTGELFF. Written as DNA, the CDR3 is TGTGCCAGCAGCCAAGAACGCGGGGCGGACACCGGGGAGCTGTTTTTT.

The chain has TRBV19 and TRBJ1-5; tentatively, D is TRBD1 (6 bases). Between the trimmed V and J ends, which lost 6 bases and 0 bases, there was a span of 18 bases. There are 17 residues in the CDR3. The V gene's germline CDR1 is LNHDA and CDR2 SQIVND (reference sequence). CDR3 loop: CASRRRETGDSNQPQHF. As DNA, the CDR3 is TGTGCCAGTAGGCGACGAGAGACAGGCGATAGCAATCAGCCCCAGCATTTT.